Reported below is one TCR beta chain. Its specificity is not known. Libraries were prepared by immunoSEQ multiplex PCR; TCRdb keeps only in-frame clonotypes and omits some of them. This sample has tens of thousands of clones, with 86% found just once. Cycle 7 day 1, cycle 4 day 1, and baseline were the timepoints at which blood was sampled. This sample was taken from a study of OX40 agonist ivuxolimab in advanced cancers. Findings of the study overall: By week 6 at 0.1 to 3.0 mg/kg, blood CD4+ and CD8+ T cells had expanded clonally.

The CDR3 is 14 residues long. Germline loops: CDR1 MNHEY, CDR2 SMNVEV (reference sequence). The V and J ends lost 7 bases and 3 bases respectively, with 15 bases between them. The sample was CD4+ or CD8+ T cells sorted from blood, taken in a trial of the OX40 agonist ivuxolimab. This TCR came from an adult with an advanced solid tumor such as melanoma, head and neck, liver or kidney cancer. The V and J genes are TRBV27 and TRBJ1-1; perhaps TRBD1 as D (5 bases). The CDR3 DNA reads TGTGCCAGCAATCCGGGGGGGTGGGACACTGAAGCTTTCTTT. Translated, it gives CASNPGGWDTEAFF.